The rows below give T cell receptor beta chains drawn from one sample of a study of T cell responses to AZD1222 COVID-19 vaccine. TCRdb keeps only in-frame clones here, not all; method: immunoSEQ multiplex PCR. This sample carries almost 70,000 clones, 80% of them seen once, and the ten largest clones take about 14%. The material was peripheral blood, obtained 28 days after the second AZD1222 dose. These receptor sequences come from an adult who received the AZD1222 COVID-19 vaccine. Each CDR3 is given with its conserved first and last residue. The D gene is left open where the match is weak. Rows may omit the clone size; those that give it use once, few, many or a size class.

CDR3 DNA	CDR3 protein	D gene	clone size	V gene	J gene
TGCGCCAGCAGCCAAGATGACGGGATTAGCTCCTATAATTCACCCCTCCACTTT	CASSQDDGISSYNSPLHF	-	-	TRBV4-1	TRBJ1-6
TGTGCCAGCGGGGAGGACGATACGCAGTATTTT	CASGEDDTQYF	-	-	TRBV2	TRBJ2-3
TGTGCCAGCAGCCGACTGGACAGATATGGCTACACCTTC	CASSRLDRYGYTF	-	-	TRBV12-3/TRBV12-4	TRBJ1-2
TGTGCCAGCAGCCAAGATAGTACACAACTCTATGGCTACACCTTC	CASSQDSTQLYGYTF	-	-	TRBV3-1/TRBV3-2	TRBJ1-2
TGCGCCAGCAGCCCCTGGGGCCCTCAGGGGGCTCATGGCTACACCTTC	CASSPWGPQGAHGYTF	TRBD1	-	TRBV4-1	TRBJ1-2
TGTGCCATCAGCCCTCCTGGACAGGGCACTGAAGCTTTCTTT	CAISPPGQGTEAFF	TRBD1	-	TRBV10-3	TRBJ1-1
TGTGCCAGCAGCGAGACAGGGAGTCGTTCACCCCTCCACTTT	CASSETGSRSPLHF	TRBD1	once	TRBV7-8	TRBJ1-6
TGTGCCAGCAGCTCCCCCGGGACAGCTGGGGCCAACGTCCTGACTTTC	CASSSPGTAGANVLTF	TRBD1	-	TRBV11-2	TRBJ2-6
TGTGCCAGCAGCAGCCGGGACACCCGGAGGTACAATTCACCCCTCCACTTT	CASSSRDTRRYNSPLHF	-	-	TRBV27	TRBJ1-6
TGTGCCAGCAGCCCGGGACAGGGATTGACTAGCACAGATACGCAGTATTTT	CASSPGQGLTSTDTQYF	TRBD1	few	TRBV5-5	TRBJ2-3
TGTGCCAGCAGCCAAGGGGGGACTAGCGGAGGGTACGAGCAGTACTTC	CASSQGGTSGGYEQYF	TRBD2	-	TRBV4-2	TRBJ2-7
TGTGCCAGCAGCGCTGGGGGGACAGGGGTGAGTGAGACTGAAGCTTTCTTT	CASSAGGTGVSETEAFF	TRBD1	once	TRBV9	TRBJ1-1
TGTGCCAGCAGTTTCGGGGGGGCCGATACGCAGTATTTT	CASSFGGADTQYF	TRBD2	medium-sized	TRBV12-3/TRBV12-4	TRBJ2-3
TGTGCCTCCTATAGCGGGGGGGCCTTCGGGGAGCTGTTTTTT	CASYSGGAFGELFF	TRBD2	-	TRBV10-3	TRBJ2-2
TGTGCCAGCAGCCTCATGCGGAGCTCTGGAAACACCATATATTTT	CASSLMRSSGNTIYF	-	-	TRBV14	TRBJ1-3
TGTGCCAGTAGTGCCCAGGGCCACCAAGAGACCCAGTACTTC	CASSAQGHQETQYF	-	-	TRBV19	TRBJ2-5
TGTGCCAGCAGCCCACCCTTGCAGCGGGGCGAGCAGTACTTC	CASSPPLQRGEQYF	TRBD2	-	TRBV3-1/TRBV3-2	TRBJ2-7
TGTGCCAGCAGCGCAGGACAGGGGGCGAATTCGAAGCAGTACTTC	CASSAGQGANSKQYF	TRBD1	-	TRBV6-5	TRBJ2-7
TGTGCCAGCAGTATTGACAGCTATGGCTACACCTTC	CASSIDSYGYTF	-	-	TRBV5-4	TRBJ1-2
TGCAGTGCTAGTGCGCCTAGCGGCAGCACAGATACGCAGTATTTT	CSASAPSGSTDTQYF	TRBD2	-	TRBV20-1	TRBJ2-3
TGTGCCAGCAGTTACTCTTGGGGACTGGGGACAGATACGCAGTATTTT	CASSYSWGLGTDTQYF	-	once	TRBV6-5	TRBJ2-3
TGCGCCAGCAGCCAAGATCGGGGACTAGCGGGGGGGGTATGGAATGAGCAGTTCTTC	CASSQDRGLAGGVWNEQFF	TRBD2	-	TRBV4-1	TRBJ2-1
TGTGCCAGCAGCCGGCTTGCTAGCACAGATACGCAGTATTTT	CASSRLASTDTQYF	-	-	TRBV6-5	TRBJ2-3
TGCGCCAGCAGCCTGGGAGAGAGGGCTTACGAGCAGTACTTC	CASSLGERAYEQYF	-	few	TRBV5-1	TRBJ2-7
TGCGCCAGCAGCCGAGGGGGGACAGCCAACAATGAGCAGTTCTTC	CASSRGGTANNEQFF	-	-	TRBV5-1	TRBJ2-1
TGTGCCAGCAGCCCGATGACGCGGGCGGATAGCAATCAGCCCCAGCATTTT	CASSPMTRADSNQPQHF	-	once	TRBV3-1/TRBV3-2	TRBJ1-5